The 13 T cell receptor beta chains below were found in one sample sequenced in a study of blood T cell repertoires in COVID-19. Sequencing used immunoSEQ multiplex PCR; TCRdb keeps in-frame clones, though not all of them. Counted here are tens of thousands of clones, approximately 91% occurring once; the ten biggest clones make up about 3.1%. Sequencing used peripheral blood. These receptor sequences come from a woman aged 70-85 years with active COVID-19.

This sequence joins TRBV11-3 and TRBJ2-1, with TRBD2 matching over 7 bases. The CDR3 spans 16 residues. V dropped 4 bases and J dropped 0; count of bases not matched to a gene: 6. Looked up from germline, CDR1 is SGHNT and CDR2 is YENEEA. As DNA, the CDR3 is TGTGCCAGCAGCTCAGGAAGCGGGATCTCCTACAATGAGCAGTTCTTC. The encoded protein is CASSSGSGISYNEQFF.

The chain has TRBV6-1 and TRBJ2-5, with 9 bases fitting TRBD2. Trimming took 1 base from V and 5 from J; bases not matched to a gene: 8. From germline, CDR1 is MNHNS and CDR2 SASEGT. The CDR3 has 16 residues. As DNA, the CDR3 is TGTGCCAGCAGTGAAGGGGCGGGGGGGTGGAGCGAGACCCAGTACTTC. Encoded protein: CASSEGAGGWSETQYF.

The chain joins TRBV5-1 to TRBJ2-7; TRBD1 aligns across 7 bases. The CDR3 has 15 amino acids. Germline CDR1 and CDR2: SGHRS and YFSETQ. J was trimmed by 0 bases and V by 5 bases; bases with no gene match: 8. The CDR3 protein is CASSFRTGVSYEQYF. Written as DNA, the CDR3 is TGCGCCAGCAGTTTCAGGACAGGAGTCTCCTACGAGCAGTACTTC. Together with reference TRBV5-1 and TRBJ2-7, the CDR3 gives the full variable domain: KAGVTQTPRYLIKTRGQQVTLSCSPISGHRSVSWYQQTPGQGLQFLFEYFSETQRNKGNFPGRFSGRQFSNSRSEMNVSTLELGDSALYLCASSFRTGVSYEQYFGPGTRLTVT.

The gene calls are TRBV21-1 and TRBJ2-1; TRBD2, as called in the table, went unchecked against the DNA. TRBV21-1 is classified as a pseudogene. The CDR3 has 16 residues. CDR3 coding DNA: TGTGCCAGCAGCAAACACGTAGTCTATCCCTACAATGAGCAGTTCTTC. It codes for CASSKHVVYPYNEQFF.

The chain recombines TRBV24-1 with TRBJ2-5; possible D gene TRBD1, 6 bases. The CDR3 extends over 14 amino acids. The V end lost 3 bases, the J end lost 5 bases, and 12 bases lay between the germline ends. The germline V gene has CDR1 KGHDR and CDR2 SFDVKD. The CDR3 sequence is CATSDLGGDETQYF. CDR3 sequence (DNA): TGTGCCACCAGTGATCTAGGGGGTGACGAGACCCAGTACTTC.

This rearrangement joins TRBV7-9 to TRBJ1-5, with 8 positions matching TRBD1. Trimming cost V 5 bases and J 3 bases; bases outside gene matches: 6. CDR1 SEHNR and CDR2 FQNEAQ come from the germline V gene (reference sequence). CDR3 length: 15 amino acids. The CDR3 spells CASSRTGSPNQPQHF. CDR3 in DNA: TGTGCCAGCAGCCGGACAGGGTCACCCAATCAGCCCCAGCATTTT. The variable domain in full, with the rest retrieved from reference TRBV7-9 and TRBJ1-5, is DTGVSQNPRHKITKRGQNVTFRCDPISEHNRLYWYRQTLGQGPEFLTYFQNEAQLEKSRLLSDRFSAERPKGSFSTLEIQRTEQGDSAMYLCASSRTGSPNQPQHFGDGTRLSIL.

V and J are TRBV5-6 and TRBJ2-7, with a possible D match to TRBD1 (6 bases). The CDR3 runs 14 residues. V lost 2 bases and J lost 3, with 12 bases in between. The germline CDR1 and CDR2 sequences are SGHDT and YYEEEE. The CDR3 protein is CASSFQGRVYEQYF. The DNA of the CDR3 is TGTGCCAGCAGCTTTCAGGGGCGCGTCTACGAGCAGTACTTC.

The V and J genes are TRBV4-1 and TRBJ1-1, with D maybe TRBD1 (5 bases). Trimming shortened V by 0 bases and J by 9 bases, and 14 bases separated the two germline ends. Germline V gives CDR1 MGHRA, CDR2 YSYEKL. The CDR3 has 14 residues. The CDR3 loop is CASSQERTEGKAFF. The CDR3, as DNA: TGCGCCAGCAGCCAAGAACGGACGGAGGGGAAAGCTTTCTTT.

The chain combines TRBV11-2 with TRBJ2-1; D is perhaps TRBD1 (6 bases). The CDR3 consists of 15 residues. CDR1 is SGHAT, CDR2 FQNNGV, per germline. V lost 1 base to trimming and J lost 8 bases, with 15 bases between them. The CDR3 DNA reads TGTGCCAGCAGCTTAGTTAACAGGGCGAAAGATGAGCAGTTCTTC. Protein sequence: CASSLVNRAKDEQFF.

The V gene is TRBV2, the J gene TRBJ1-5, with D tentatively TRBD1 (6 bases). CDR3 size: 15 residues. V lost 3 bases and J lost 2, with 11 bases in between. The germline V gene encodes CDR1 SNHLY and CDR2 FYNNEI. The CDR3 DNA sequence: TGTGCCAGCAGTGATACAGGGTATGGCAATCAGCCCCAGCATTTT. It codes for CASSDTGYGNQPQHF.

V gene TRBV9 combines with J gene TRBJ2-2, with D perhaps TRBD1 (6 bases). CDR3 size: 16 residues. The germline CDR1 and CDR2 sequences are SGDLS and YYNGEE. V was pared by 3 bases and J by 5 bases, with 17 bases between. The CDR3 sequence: CASSGSTGRGTGELFF. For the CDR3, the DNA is TGTGCCAGCAGCGGGTCGACAGGCCGAGGGACCGGGGAGCTGTTTTTT.

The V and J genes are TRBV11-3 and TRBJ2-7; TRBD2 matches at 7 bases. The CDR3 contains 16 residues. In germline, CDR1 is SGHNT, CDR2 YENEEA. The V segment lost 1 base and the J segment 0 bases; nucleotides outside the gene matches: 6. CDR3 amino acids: CASSLGGGGGSYEQYF. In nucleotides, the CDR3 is TGTGCCAGCAGCTTAGGAGGCGGCGGGGGCTCCTACGAGCAGTACTTC.

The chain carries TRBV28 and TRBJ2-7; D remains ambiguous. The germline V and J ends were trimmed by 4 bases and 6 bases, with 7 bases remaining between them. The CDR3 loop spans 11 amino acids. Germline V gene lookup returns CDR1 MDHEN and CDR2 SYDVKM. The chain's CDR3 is CASSWPGEQYF. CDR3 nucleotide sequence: TGTGCCAGCAGTTGGCCGGGCGAGCAGTACTTC.